This TCR beta chain is from a study of OX40 agonist ivuxolimab in advanced cancers. About the study: Ivuxolimab, an antibody that agonizes OX40 (CD134), was administered to the patients. Dose-escalation patients suffered from hepatocellular carcinoma, melanoma, renal cell or head and neck cancer. Having had anti-PD-1, anti-PD-L1 or anti-CTLA-4 therapy before was allowed, and 40% to 45% had some.

This clone was seen only once. Generated by immunoSEQ multiplex PCR, the TCRdb table keeps only in-frame clones and is missing some. The top ten hold over 2% of the sample, which has fewer than 90,000 clones, about 87% seen once. The material was CD4+ or CD8+ T cells sorted from blood, obtained in a trial of the OX40 agonist ivuxolimab. The origin of this receptor is an adult with an advanced solid tumor such as melanoma, head and neck, liver or kidney cancer.

CDR3 coding DNA: TGTGCCAGCAGCCCCCAGGTGGGGGAGCTGTTTTTT. It yields the protein CASSPQVGELFF. V gene TRBV7-3 combines with J gene TRBJ2-2, with no clear D. Trimming left V 5 bases short and J 8 bases short, with 9 bases between. In germline, CDR1 is SGHTA, CDR2 FQGTGA. The CDR3 is made up of 12 amino acids.